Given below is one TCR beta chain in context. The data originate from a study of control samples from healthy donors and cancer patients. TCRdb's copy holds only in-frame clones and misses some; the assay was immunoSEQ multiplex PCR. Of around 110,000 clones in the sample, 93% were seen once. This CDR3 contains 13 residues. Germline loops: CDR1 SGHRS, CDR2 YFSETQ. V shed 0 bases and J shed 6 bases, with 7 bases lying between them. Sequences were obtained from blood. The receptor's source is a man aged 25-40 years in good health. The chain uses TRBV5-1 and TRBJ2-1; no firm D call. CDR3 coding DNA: TGCGCCAGCAGCTTGGTACCACTCAATGAGCAGTTCTTC. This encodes CASSLVPLNEQFF. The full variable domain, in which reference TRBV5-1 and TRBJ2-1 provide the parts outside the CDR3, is KAGVTQTPRYLIKTRGQQVTLSCSPISGHRSVSWYQQTPGQGLQFLFEYFSETQRNKGNFPGRFSGRQFSNSRSEMNVSTLELGDSALYLCASSLVPLNEQFFGPGTRLTVL.